This T cell receptor (beta chain) stems from a study of Tregs in tolerant kidney transplant recipients. Study summary: Related graft donors supplied nonmyeloablative bone marrow transplants, and mixed chimerism was transient. Overall study results and limits: Tolerant patients' donor-specific Tregs expanded beyond overall Tregs, suggesting antigen-driven growth.

Here immunoSEQ multiplex PCR was the method, and the copy in TCRdb shows in-frame clones only, minus some. The top ten hold 0.46% of the sample, which has about 94,000 clones, 80% to 95% seen once. The CDR3 spans 15 residues. Trimming removed 5 bases at V and 2 bases at J, with 14 bases between. CDR1 and CDR2 from the germline V gene are SGHAT and FQDESV (reference sequence). Details on this clone: No antigen is known for it.

The input for sequencing was CD4+ T cells from blood, taken before the transplant. This chain links TRBV11-1 with TRBJ2-3; D may be TRBD1 (6 bases). The receptor was isolated from a human donor who received a combined kidney and bone marrow transplant. CDR3 in DNA: TGTGCCAGCAGCCCAGGGGACGGGTACACAGATACGCAGTATTTT. This gives the protein CASSPGDGYTDTQYF.